A single sample gave rise to the 32 T cell receptor beta chains below, sequenced in a study of T cell responses to AZD1222 COVID-19 vaccine. The assay was immunoSEQ multiplex PCR, and TCRdb's table has in-frame clones only and misses some. The table includes some 92,000 clones, 85% to 90% detected once. The specimen was peripheral blood, collected on day 0 of AZD1222 vaccination. The receptors were sampled from an adult in good health.

The V and J genes are TRBV19 and TRBJ1-5; 7 nucleotides line up with TRBD1. V lost 6 bases and J lost 3; bases outside the gene matches: 8. Per the germline V gene, CDR1 is LNHDA and CDR2 is SQIVND (reference sequence). This CDR3 is 15 amino acids long. Here the CDR3 DNA reads TGTGCCAGTAGAACGTTGGACAGGCTCAATCAGCCCCAGCATTTT. Residues: CASRTLDRLNQPQHF. Together with reference TRBV19 and TRBJ1-5, the CDR3 gives the full variable domain: DGGITQSPKYLFRKEGQNVTLSCEQNLNHDAMYWYRQDPGQGLRLIYYSQIVNDFQKGDIAEGYSVSREKKESFPLTVTSAQKNPTAFYLCASRTLDRLNQPQHFGDGTRLSIL.

The chain has TRBV10-3 and TRBJ2-1; 10 bases agree with TRBD2. After removal of 5 bases from V and 9 bases from J, the junction contained 10 bases not matched to a gene. This CDR3 region has 15 residues. From germline, CDR1 is ENHRY and CDR2 SYGVKD. The CDR3 loop is CAISPGPSGRSEQFF. DNA of the CDR3: TGTGCCATCAGTCCCGGGCCTAGCGGGAGATCTGAGCAGTTCTTC.

In its sample, this clone was seen a few times. The chain links TRBV9 to TRBJ1-3, with D uncertain. Per the germline V gene, CDR1 is SGDLS and CDR2 is YYNGEE. V lost 1 base and J 0 bases, leaving 8 bases between the germline ends. There are 15 residues in the CDR3. The CDR3 nucleotides are TGTGCCAGCAGCGTACAAGGGAGCTCTGGAAACACCATATATTTT. It specifies CASSVQGSSGNTIYF.

The chain employs TRBV28 and TRBJ1-4; TRBD1 aligns across 10 bases. Losses at the gene ends were 3 bases for V and 6 bases for J; bases not matched to a gene: 10. Per the germline V gene, CDR1 is MDHEN and CDR2 is SYDVKM. The CDR3 has 17 residues. The CDR3 nucleotides are TGTGCCAGCAGTTTTGCGGAGGTAGGGACAGGGGATGAAAAACTGTTTTTT. It translates to CASSFAEVGTGDEKLFF.

This clone was seen a single time. This chain joins TRBV28 and TRBJ2-5; 7 bases are a match to TRBD1. Germline V lookup: CDR1 MDHEN, CDR2 SYDVKM. The CDR3 extends over 15 amino acids. V was pared by 5 bases and J by 2 bases, with 8 bases of the junction left unmatched. CDR3 nucleotides: TGTGCCAGCAGTGCCCGACAGGGCCCTCAAGAGACCCAGTACTTC. Protein product: CASSARQGPQETQYF.

V is TRBV29-1 and J is TRBJ2-1, with D perhaps TRBD1 or TRBD2 (5 bases each). Germline values: CDR1 SQVTM, CDR2 ANQGSEA. Trimming removed 7 bases from V and 8 bases from J, with 18 bases in between. The CDR3 runs 13 residues. CDR3 DNA: TGCAGCGCAACTAGAATGGGGCATGATGAGCAGTTCTTC. It encodes CSATRMGHDEQFF.

The V call is TRBV28, the J call TRBJ2-1; 7 bases agree with TRBD2. The germline V gene has CDR1 MDHEN and CDR2 SYDVKM. With 6 bases clipped from V and 4 bases from J, the junction kept 12 bases outside the gene matches. The CDR3 extends over 16 amino acids. The CDR3 is CASRAWVGGLYNEQFF. CDR3 in DNA: TGTGCCAGCAGGGCCTGGGTGGGAGGGCTTTACAATGAGCAGTTCTTC. The full variable domain, its missing parts supplied by reference TRBV28 and TRBJ2-1, is DVKVTQSSRYLVKRTGEKVFLECVQDMDHENMFWYRQDPGLGLRLIYFSYDVKMKEKGDIPEGYSVSREKKERFSLILESASTNQTSMYLCASRAWVGGLYNEQFFGPGTRLTVL.

The chain uses TRBV7-8 and TRBJ1-1, with D unclear. Trimming cost V 0 bases and J 1 base, with 9 bases left between them. Germline CDR1 reads SGHVS; CDR2 reads FQNEAQ. The length of the CDR3 is 15 residues. CDR3 bases: TGTGCCAGCAGCTTAGCCCTTTCAGCGAACACTGAAGCTTTCTTT. This encodes CASSLALSANTEAFF.

The chain links TRBV19 to TRBJ2-5, with D perhaps assigned TRBD1 or TRBD2 (6 bases each). Germline CDR1 reads LNHDA; CDR2 reads SQIVND (reference sequence). Trimming took off 5 bases at V and 5 bases at J, with 9 bases between the two ends. The CDR3 is 12 residues long. CDR3 in amino acids: CASSQGGETQYF. The CDR3 nucleotides are TGTGCCAGTAGTCAAGGGGGGGAGACCCAGTACTTC.

The V call is TRBV5-1, the J call TRBJ2-5; TRBD2 agrees at 8 bases. Germline V gene lookup returns CDR1 SGHRS and CDR2 YFSETQ. After removal of 5 bases from V and 2 bases from J, the junction contained 8 bases not matched to a gene. The CDR3 contains 15 residues. CDR3 region: CASRGLAGLQETQYF. The DNA for the CDR3 is TGCGCCAGCAGGGGGCTAGCGGGTTTGCAAGAGACCCAGTACTTC.

This chain joins TRBV19 and TRBJ2-2; 7 positions match TRBD2. Germline CDR1 reads LNHDA; CDR2 reads SQIVND (reference sequence). The CDR3 consists of 14 residues. Trimming at V came to 6 bases and at J to 6 bases, leaving 7 bases not matched to a gene. The CDR3 is CASRGGSVSGELFF. The DNA for the CDR3 is TGTGCCAGTAGGGGCGGGAGCGTCTCCGGGGAGCTGTTTTTT.

The V and J genes are TRBV9 and TRBJ1-1, with TRBD1 identical over 7 bases. V lost 2 bases to trimming and J lost 4 bases; unmatched junction nucleotides: 11. Germline V gene sequence: CDR1 SGDLS, CDR2 YYNGEE. This CDR3 region has 16 residues. CDR3 in amino acids: CASSVGGTRGATEAFF. The CDR3 nucleotides are TGTGCCAGCAGCGTGGGTGGAACCAGGGGGGCCACTGAAGCTTTCTTT.

The J gene is TRBJ2-2, the V gene TRBV6-4; unclear D gene. The CDR3 is 16 residues long. In germline, CDR1 is MRHNA, CDR2 SNTAGT. V gave up 5 bases and J gave up 5 bases, with 18 bases separating them. The CDR3 DNA sequence: TGTGCCAGCAGTTCCGCTTCGAGTCCTGGAACCGGGGAGCTGTTTTTT. Its protein product is CASSSASSPGTGELFF.

The rearrangement uses TRBV28 and TRBJ1-2; D ambiguous. The CDR3 contains 14 residues. Per germline, CDR1 MDHEN and CDR2 SYDVKM. Trimming pared 2 bases from V and 7 bases from J, leaving 14 bases between. Here the CDR3 reads CASSLLDGVPGYTF. Written as DNA, the CDR3 is TGTGCCAGCAGTTTACTTGACGGCGTCCCTGGCTACACCTTC.

The chain combines TRBV5-1 with TRBJ2-3, with 12 bases matching TRBD2. With V trimmed by 3 bases and J by 3 bases, 8 bases remained unmatched. This CDR3 has 17 residues. CDR1 is SGHRS and CDR2 is YFSETQ in the germline V gene. The CDR3 DNA is TGCGCCAGCAGCTCTCTGACTAGCGGGAGTTCGACAGATACGCAGTATTTT. This sequence encodes CASSSLTSGSSTDTQYF. Full variable domain (missing parts from reference TRBV5-1 and TRBJ2-3): KAGVTQTPRYLIKTRGQQVTLSCSPISGHRSVSWYQQTPGQGLQFLFEYFSETQRNKGNFPGRFSGRQFSNSRSEMNVSTLELGDSALYLCASSSLTSGSSTDTQYFGPGTRLTVL.

Here the CDR3 reads CATSGGQGVYEQYF. The CDR3 region has the DNA TGTGCCACCTCTGGGGGGCAGGGTGTCTACGAGCAGTACTTC. The chain uses TRBV10-3 and TRBJ2-7; D may correspond to TRBD1 or TRBD2 (6 bases each). Germline V gene data show CDR1 as ENHRY and CDR2 as SYGVKD. The CDR3 totals 14 residues. The V end lost 10 bases, the J end lost 3 bases, and 19 bases lay between the germline ends.

The chain uses TRBV30 and TRBJ1-4; D call uncertain. Deletions cut 7 bases from V and 15 bases from J, with 21 bases between. The CDR3 spans 12 residues. Per the germline V gene, CDR1 is GTSNPN and CDR2 is SVGIG (reference sequence). In nucleotides, the CDR3 is TGTGCCTCTTCGCTGACCGTCGGGGAAGTGTTTTTT. Translated, it gives CASSLTVGEVFF. Looking up the rest from reference TRBV30 and TRBJ1-4 gives the full variable domain: SQTIHQWPATLVQPVGSPLSLECTVEGTSNPNLYWYRQAAGRGLQLLFYSVGIGQISSEVPQNLSASRPQDRQFILSSKKLLLSDSGFYLCASSLTVGEVFFGSGTQLSVL.

CDR3 sequence reads: CASLYNRGTEAFF. The CDR3 nucleotides read TGTGCCAGCCTCTACAACAGGGGTACTGAAGCTTTCTTT. The V call is TRBV6-5, the J call TRBJ1-1, with 7 bases aligning to TRBD1. Germline V gene data show CDR1 as MNHEY and CDR2 as SVGAGI. The CDR3 is 13 amino acids. V dropped 8 bases and J dropped 5; count of bases not matched to a gene: 8.

The V gene is TRBV6-5, the J gene TRBJ1-1; tentative D call: TRBD1 (5 bases). CDR1 and CDR2 (germline): MNHEY, SVGAGI. The CDR3 length is 14 residues. Trimming pared 0 bases from V and 4 bases from J, leaving 9 bases between. CDR3 in amino acids: CASSYSQGGTEAFF. CDR3 nucleotide sequence: TGTGCCAGCAGTTACTCGCAGGGAGGCACTGAAGCTTTCTTT.

The V and J genes are TRBV13 and TRBJ2-2, with 8 bases lining up with TRBD2. CDR1 is PRHDT and CDR2 is FYEKMQ in the germline V gene (reference sequence). Germline trimming cut 8 bases from V and 3 bases from J; bases unmatched to any gene: 8. The CDR3 has 15 amino acids. The DNA for the CDR3 is TGTGCCAGCGTGAAGGGACTAGGTTACACCGGGGAGCTGTTTTTT. This translates into CASVKGLGYTGELFF.

This clone was counted a single time. This sequence joins TRBV30 and TRBJ1-3; maybe TRBD1 (6 bases). The CDR3 runs 14 residues. Trimming stripped 4 bases from V and 5 bases from J, with 15 bases between. The germline CDR1 and CDR2 sequences are GTSNPN and SVGIG (reference sequence). CDR3 residues: CAWNSRTARNTIYF. The CDR3 nucleotides read TGTGCCTGGAATTCCCGGACAGCCAGAAACACCATATATTTT. Complete variable domain (other parts from reference TRBV30 and TRBJ1-3): SQTIHQWPATLVQPVGSPLSLECTVEGTSNPNLYWYRQAAGRGLQLLFYSVGIGQISSEVPQNLSASRPQDRQFILSSKKLLLSDSGFYLCAWNSRTARNTIYFGEGSWLTVV.

CDR3 sequence (DNA): TGCGCCAGCAGCTTGGCCATGGGGGACCAAGAGACCCAGTACTTC. This gives the protein CASSLAMGDQETQYF. The chain carries TRBV5-1 and TRBJ2-5; either TRBD1 or TRBD2 may supply D (5 bases each). CDR1 SGHRS and CDR2 YFSETQ come from the germline V gene. The CDR3 contains 15 residues. V gave up 0 bases and J gave up 0 bases, with 9 bases separating them.

The chain carries TRBV27 and TRBJ1-5; no clear D gene. The germline gives CDR1 MNHEY, CDR2 SMNVEV (reference sequence). With 4 bases removed from V and 2 bases from J, the gap between germline ends came to 15 bases. The CDR3 length is 16 residues. This CDR3 reads CASSSSTLRGNQPQHF. The CDR3 DNA is TGTGCCAGCAGTTCTTCCACGCTCCGGGGCAATCAGCCCCAGCATTTT.

The V and J genes are TRBV28 and TRBJ1-4; 9 positions agree with TRBD1. V lost 4 bases and J lost 8; bases outside the gene matches: 11. The CDR3 runs 16 residues. Germline loops: CDR1 MDHEN, CDR2 SYDVKM. The chain's CDR3 is CASSSPPTGGQEKLFF. The CDR3 DNA reads as TGTGCCAGCAGTTCCCCCCCGACAGGGGGGCAAGAAAAACTGTTTTTT. The full variable domain, completed using reference TRBV28 and TRBJ1-4, is DVKVTQSSRYLVKRTGEKVFLECVQDMDHENMFWYRQDPGLGLRLIYFSYDVKMKEKGDIPEGYSVSREKKERFSLILESASTNQTSMYLCASSSPPTGGQEKLFFGSGTQLSVL.

This chain links TRBV27 with TRBJ2-6; D remains ambiguous. V was cut by 3 bases and J by 2 bases, with 8 bases left in between. CDR3 length equals 15 residues. The V gene's germline CDR1 is MNHEY and CDR2 SMNVEV (reference sequence). The CDR3 spells CASSFEGTGANVLTF. The CDR3 DNA sequence: TGTGCCAGCAGTTTTGAAGGGACTGGGGCCAACGTCCTGACTTTC. Full variable domain (outside the CDR3, taken from reference TRBV27 and TRBJ2-6): EAQVTQNPRYLITVTGKKLTVTCSQNMNHEYMSWYRQDPGLGLRQIYYSMNVEVTDKGDVPEGYKVSRKEKRNFPLILESPSPNQTSLYFCASSFEGTGANVLTFGAGSRLTVL.

The J gene is TRBJ2-7, the V gene TRBV12-5; 10 bases match TRBD1. This CDR3 has 16 amino acids. From germline, CDR1 is LGHNT and CDR2 FRNRAP. J lost 4 bases, V lost 3 bases, and 9 bases had no gene match. The CDR3 region is CASGFENRDRGYEQYF. The CDR3 bases are TGTGCTAGTGGTTTCGAAAACCGGGACAGGGGTTACGAGCAGTACTTC.

The chain couples TRBV6-4 to TRBJ2-6, with 10 nucleotides matching TRBD1. The CDR3 is 17 residues long. V was clipped by 4 bases and J by 2 bases; unmatched bases: 5. The germline V gene encodes CDR1 MRHNA and CDR2 SNTAGT. CDR3 DNA sequence: TGTGCCAGCAGTGGGGGGACAGGGGTTACTGGGGCCAACGTCCTGACTTTC. Its translation: CASSGGTGVTGANVLTF.

The sample holds a few counts of this clone. V usage is TRBV28 and J usage is TRBJ2-7; D gene uncertain. CDR1 MDHEN and CDR2 SYDVKM come from the germline V gene. The CDR3 runs to 18 residues. With 5 bases removed from V and 3 bases from J, the gap between germline ends came to 26 bases. DNA for the CDR3: TGTGCCAGCAGTATACGACATAATCTAGTTTCCAATAACTACGAGCAGTACTTC. It encodes CASSIRHNLVSNNYEQYF.

The rearrangement uses TRBV6-5 and TRBJ1-6; 7 bases are shared with TRBD1. The CDR3 covers 15 residues. From germline, CDR1 is MNHEY and CDR2 SVGAGI. With 7 bases clipped from V and 0 bases from J, the junction kept 3 bases outside the gene matches. In DNA, the CDR3 is TGTGCCAGCAAAGGGGGCGCCTCCTATAATTCACCCCTCCACTTT. It yields the protein CASKGGASYNSPLHF.

The chain employs TRBV3-1 (or the pseudogene TRBV3-2) and TRBJ2-7; tentative D call: TRBD1 (5 bases). The CDR3 extends over 14 amino acids. Between the trimmed V and J ends, which lost 7 bases and 0 bases, there was a span of 13 bases. Germline values: CDR1 LGHDT, CDR2 YNNKEL (reference sequence). This CDR3 is CASTTTESSYEQYF. Written as DNA, the CDR3 is TGTGCCAGCACCACGACAGAGAGCTCCTACGAGCAGTACTTC.

This sequence joins TRBV10-3 and TRBJ1-4; a possible D gene is TRBD1 (6 bases). From germline, CDR1 is ENHRY and CDR2 SYGVKD. The CDR3 runs to 15 residues. The ends were cut back, 0 bases at V and 7 bases at J, with 12 bases in the middle. The CDR3 spells CAISESTGASEKLFF. The CDR3 nucleotides are TGTGCCATCAGTGAGTCGACAGGAGCCAGTGAAAAACTGTTTTTT.

The rearrangement links TRBV7-2 to TRBJ1-3; no clear D. Germline V CDR1 and CDR2: SGHTA, FQGNSA. This CDR3 is 16 amino acids long. The germline V and J ends were trimmed by 1 base and 2 bases, with 12 bases remaining between them. For the CDR3, the DNA is TGTGCCAGCAGCTTAGTAATGGGGAGGGCTGGAAACACCATATATTTT. Protein product: CASSLVMGRAGNTIYF.